The 5 T cell receptor beta chains below all came from one sample that was sequenced in a study of spatial heterogeneity in lung cancer. The time point is: blood at routine non-recurrence follow-up after resection. TCRdb used MiXCR to reprocess the 5' RACE reads, holding one entry per CDR3 protein. Of approximately 93,000 distinct CDR3 sequences listed, approximately 19% are singletons. The input for sequencing was PBMCs, taken at follow-up. All receptors derive from a male donor with early-stage non-small cell lung cancer.

This chain uses TRBV20-1 with TRBJ2-7, with D perhaps matching TRBD1 (6 bases). The ends were cut back, 4 bases at V and 6 bases at J, with 16 bases in the middle. Per germline, CDR1 DFQATT and CDR2 SNEGSKA (reference sequence). The CDR3 is made up of 13 amino acids. DNA of the CDR3: TGCAGTGCTAACGACAGGTTAATGCGCGAGCAGTACTTC. It is translated as CSANDRLMREQYF.

This clonotype was seen more than once but under ten times. The genes are TRBV29-1 and TRBJ2-6; D remains ambiguous. Germline loops: CDR1 SQVTM, CDR2 ANQGSEA. CDR3 length equals 16 residues. Trimming took 5 bases from V and 0 from J, leaving 14 bases between them. DNA of the CDR3: TGCAGCGTTTACCGAAAGTTACTCTCTGGGGCCAACGTCCTGACTTTC. Translated: CSVYRKLLSGANVLTF.

In its sample, this clonotype was seen a few times. The chain recombines TRBV7-8 with TRBJ2-1; 10 positions match TRBD2. The CDR3 covers 17 residues. Per germline, CDR1 SGHVS and CDR2 FQNEAQ. V gave up 5 bases and J gave up 7 bases; unmatched junction bases: 14. CDR3 sequence reads: CASSPRGPSGGLNEQFF. The DNA of the CDR3 is TGTGCCAGCAGCCCTCGTGGGCCTAGCGGGGGCTTGAATGAGCAGTTCTTC.

This clonotype occurred many times. CDR3: CASSLASTGELFF. The CDR3 coding sequence is TGTGCCAGCAGCCTTGCTAGCACCGGGGAGCTGTTTTTT. The chain links TRBV12-3 or TRBV12-4 to TRBJ2-2; D remains ambiguous. V was trimmed by 6 bases and J by 4 bases, leaving 9 bases between them. The CDR3 is 13 amino acids.

The sample holds a few counts of this clonotype. The rearrangement uses TRBV2 and TRBJ1-2; D is undetermined. This CDR3 has 14 amino acids. Germline CDR1 SNHLY, CDR2 FYNNEI. The V end lost 1 base, the J end lost 4 bases, and 10 bases lay between the germline ends. In nucleotides, the CDR3 is TGTGCCAGCAGTGAAGGGGCCCCATTCTATGGCTACACCTTC. It specifies CASSEGAPFYGYTF.